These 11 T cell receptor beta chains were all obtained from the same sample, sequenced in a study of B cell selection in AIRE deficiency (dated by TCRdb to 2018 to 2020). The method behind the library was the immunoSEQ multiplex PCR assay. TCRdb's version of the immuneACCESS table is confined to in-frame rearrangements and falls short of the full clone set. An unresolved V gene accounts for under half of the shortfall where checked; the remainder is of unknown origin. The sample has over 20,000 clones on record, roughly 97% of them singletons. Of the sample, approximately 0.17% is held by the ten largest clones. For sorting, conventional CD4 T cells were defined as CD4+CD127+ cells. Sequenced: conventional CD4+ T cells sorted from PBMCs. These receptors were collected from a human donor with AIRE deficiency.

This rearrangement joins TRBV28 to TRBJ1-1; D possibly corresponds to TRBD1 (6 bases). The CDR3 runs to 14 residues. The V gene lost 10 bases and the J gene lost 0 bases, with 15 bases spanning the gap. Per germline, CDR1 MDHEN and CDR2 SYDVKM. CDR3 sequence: CATLLGHLNTEAFF. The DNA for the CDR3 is TGTGCCACACTCTTGGGACACCTGAACACTGAAGCTTTCTTT.

CDR3 protein: CASSAGQGTEQYF. Written as DNA, the CDR3 is TGTGCCAGCAGTGCGGGACAGGGGACCGAGCAGTACTTC. V and J are TRBV2 and TRBJ2-7; 10 nucleotides match TRBD1. With 4 bases clipped from V and 6 bases from J, the junction kept 3 bases outside the gene matches. Germline V lookup: CDR1 SNHLY, CDR2 FYNNEI. This CDR3 is 13 amino acids long.

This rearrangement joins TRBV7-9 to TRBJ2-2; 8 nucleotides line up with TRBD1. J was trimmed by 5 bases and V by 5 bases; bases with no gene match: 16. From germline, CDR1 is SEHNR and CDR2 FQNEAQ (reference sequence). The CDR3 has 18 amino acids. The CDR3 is CASSRRRGQGAYTGELFF. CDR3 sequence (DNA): TGTGCCAGCAGCCGCCGGAGGGGGCAGGGGGCTTATACCGGGGAGCTGTTTTTT.

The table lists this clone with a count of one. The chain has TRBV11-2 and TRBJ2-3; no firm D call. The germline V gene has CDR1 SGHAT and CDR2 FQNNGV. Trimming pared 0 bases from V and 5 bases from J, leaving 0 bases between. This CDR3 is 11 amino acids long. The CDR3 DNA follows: TGTGCCAGCAGCTTAGAAGATACGCAGTATTTT. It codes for CASSLEDTQYF.

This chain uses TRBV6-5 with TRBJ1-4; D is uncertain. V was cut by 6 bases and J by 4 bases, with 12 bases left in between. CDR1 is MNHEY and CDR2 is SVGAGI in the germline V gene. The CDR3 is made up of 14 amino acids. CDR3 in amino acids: CASSLDSNNEKLFF. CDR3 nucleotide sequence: TGTGCCAGCAGCTTGGACTCCAATAATGAAAAACTGTTTTTT.

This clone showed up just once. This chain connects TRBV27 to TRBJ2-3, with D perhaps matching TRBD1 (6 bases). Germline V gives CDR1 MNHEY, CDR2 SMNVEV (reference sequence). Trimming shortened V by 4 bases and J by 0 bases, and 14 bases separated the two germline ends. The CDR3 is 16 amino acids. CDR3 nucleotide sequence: TGTGCCAGCAGTTCCCAGGGGTTTGAGAGCACAGATACGCAGTATTTT. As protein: CASSSQGFESTDTQYF.

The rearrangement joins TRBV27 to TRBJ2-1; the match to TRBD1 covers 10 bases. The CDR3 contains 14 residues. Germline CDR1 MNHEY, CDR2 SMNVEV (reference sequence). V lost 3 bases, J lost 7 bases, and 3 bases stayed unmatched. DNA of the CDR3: TGTGCCAGCAGTTTGGTGGACAGGGGGAATGAGCAGTTCTTC. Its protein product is CASSLVDRGNEQFF.

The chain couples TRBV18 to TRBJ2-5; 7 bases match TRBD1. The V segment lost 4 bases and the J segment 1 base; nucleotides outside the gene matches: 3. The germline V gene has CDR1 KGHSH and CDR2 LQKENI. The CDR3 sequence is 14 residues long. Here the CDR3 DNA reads TGTGCCAGCTCACTTGCAGGGGGCCAAGAGACCCAGTACTTC. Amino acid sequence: CASSLAGGQETQYF.

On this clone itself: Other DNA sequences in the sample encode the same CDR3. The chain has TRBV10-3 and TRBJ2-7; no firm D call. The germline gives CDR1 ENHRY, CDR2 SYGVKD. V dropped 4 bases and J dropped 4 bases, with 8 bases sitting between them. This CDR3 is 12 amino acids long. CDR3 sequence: CAISGADYEQYF. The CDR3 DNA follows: TGTGCCATCAGTGGGGCGGATTACGAGCAGTACTTC.

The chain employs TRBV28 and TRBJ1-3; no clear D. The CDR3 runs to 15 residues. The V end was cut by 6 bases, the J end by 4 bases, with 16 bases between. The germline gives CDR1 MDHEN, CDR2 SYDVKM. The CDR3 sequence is CASSLWHSSGNTIYF. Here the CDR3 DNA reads TGTGCCAGCAGCCTCTGGCATAGCTCGGGAAACACCATATATTTT. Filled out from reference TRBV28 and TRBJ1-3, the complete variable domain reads DVKVTQSSRYLVKRTGEKVFLECVQDMDHENMFWYRQDPGLGLRLIYFSYDVKMKEKGDIPEGYSVSREKKERFSLILESASTNQTSMYLCASSLWHSSGNTIYFGEGSWLTVV.

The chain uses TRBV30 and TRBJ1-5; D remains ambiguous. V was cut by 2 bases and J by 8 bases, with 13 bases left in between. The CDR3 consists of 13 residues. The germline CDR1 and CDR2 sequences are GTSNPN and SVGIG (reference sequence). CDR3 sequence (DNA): TGTGCCTGGAGTCCTAGACTCATGGAGCCCCAGCATTTT. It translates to CAWSPRLMEPQHF.